This T cell receptor (beta chain) appears in the sequencing data of a study of beta chain features in type 1 diabetes. Overall study findings and caveats: It was among patients, rather than healthy donors, that naive, central memory and Treg TCRB repertoires appeared more similar. Researchers report that Type 1 diabetes patients had moderately but significantly shorter TCRB CDR3s across all four CD4+ subsets.

About this clone: The antigen is undetermined. The sample contains more than one DNA sequence encoding this CDR3.

The length of the CDR3 is 15 residues. V lost 0 bases, J lost 5 bases, and 5 bases stayed unmatched. CDR1 and CDR2 from the germline V gene are MNHEY and SMNVEV (reference sequence). Sequencing targeted expressed TCRB transcripts, as all isolated RNA had been reverse transcribed. Assay used: immunoSEQ multiplex PCR; TCRdb lists only in-frame clones, some missing. The table has roughly 150,000 clones, around 8.3% seen once. Sampling consisted of one heparinised blood draw per donor, averaging roughly 110 mL. The clonotype originates from a woman younger than 30 with type 1 diabetes. Sequencing was performed on central memory CD4+ T cells from blood. The V gene is TRBV27, the J gene TRBJ1-1; 8 bases map to TRBD1. The CDR3 spells CASSLSKQGGTEAFF. As DNA, the CDR3 is TGTGCCAGCAGTTTATCCAAACAGGGGGGGACTGAAGCTTTCTTT.